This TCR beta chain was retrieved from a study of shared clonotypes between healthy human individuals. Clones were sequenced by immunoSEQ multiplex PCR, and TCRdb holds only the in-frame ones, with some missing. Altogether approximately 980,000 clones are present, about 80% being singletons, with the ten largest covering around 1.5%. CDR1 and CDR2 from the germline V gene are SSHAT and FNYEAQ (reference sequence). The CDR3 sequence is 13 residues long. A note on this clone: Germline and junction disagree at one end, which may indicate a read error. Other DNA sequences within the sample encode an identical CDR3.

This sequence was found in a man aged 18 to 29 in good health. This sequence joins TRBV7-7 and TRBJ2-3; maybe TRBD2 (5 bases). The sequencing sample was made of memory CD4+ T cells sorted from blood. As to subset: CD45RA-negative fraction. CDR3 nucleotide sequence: TGTGCTAGCAGCTTGAGGGACACAGATACGCAGTATTTT. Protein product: CASSLRDTDTQYF.